One TCR beta chain is described in this entry. The sample belongs to a study of blood T cell repertoires in COVID-19. As originally analysed: Estimation of nucleated cell counts relied on the amplification of reference gene primers. The table came from immunoSEQ multiplex PCR; TCRdb's copy has only in-frame clones and leaves some out. V and J calls plus clone size are reproduced from that table; the DNA served to infer D and trimming. The sample lists 140,000 or so clones; around 87% were seen once. The sequence derives from a woman in her forties or fifties with active or convalescent COVID-19. The sample was peripheral blood.

In DNA, the CDR3 is TGTGCCAGCTCACCCTTGGGGGCAGCGAACACTGAAGCTTTCTTT. It codes for CASSPLGAANTEAFF. J is TRBJ1-1 and V is TRBV18; D may be TRBD1 (6 bases). V lost 3 bases and J lost 1, with 12 bases in between. The CDR3 is 15 residues long. From germline, CDR1 is KGHSH and CDR2 LQKENI.